This TCR beta chain was captured by sequencing in a study of T-cell reconstitution after alpha-beta-depleted transplantation in children (dated by TCRdb to 2015 to 2016). About the study as a whole: Using TCR repertoire profiling, the study followed T-cell immune reconstitution in a quantitative way in children after TCRalphabeta/CD19-depleted allogeneic hematopoietic cell transplantation.

The CDR3 runs 13 amino acids, cysteine and phenylalanine included. Only the CDR3 region is kept as DNA, spanning 39 bases read in frame from base 1. CDR1 is given as MGHRA and CDR2 as YSYEKL, both from the germline V gene. The junction shows trimming of 3 bases on V and 3 bases on J, plus 8 bases between the germline ends. Libraries were constructed by PCR. Instrument on record: Illumina HiSeq 2500. To normalize quantification of the TCRbeta repertoire, the TCR libraries were built with molecular barcoding that relied on unique molecular identifiers. The public reads were reanalyzed by TCRdb: fastp trimming at Q25, MiXCR alignment, in-frame beta chains only. Records with the same CDR3 protein are collapsed into one entry carrying the most frequent genes and DNA. The table for this sample lists 360,000 or so distinct CDR3 sequences; about 20% of them were counted only once. The top ten clones comprise 3.8% of the sample.

With respect to this clonotype: Its specific antigen is unknown. Base qualities were left out, and no much larger clone turns up one base away.

The material sequenced was PBMCs from the stem cell graft donor, taken from the stem cell graft. This receptor was obtained from a human donor who donated a stem cell graft to a child with acute myeloid leukemia. The chain employs TRBV4-1 and TRBJ1-1, and possibly TRBD1, on 6 matching bases. The CDR3 protein: CASSHRGDTEAFF. The DNA sequence reads TGCGCCAGCAGCCACAGGGGTGACACTGAAGCTTTCTTT.